Listed below are T cell receptor beta chains from one sample, sequenced in a study of T cell responses to AZD1222 COVID-19 vaccine. Some clones are missing from TCRdb's copy, which holds only in-frame ones; the method was immunoSEQ multiplex PCR. The sample shows over 150,000 clones, over 75% of them seen only once. The source was peripheral blood, collected 28 days after the second AZD1222 dose. The receptors shown here come from an adult who received the AZD1222 COVID-19 vaccine. The CDR3 runs from the conserved cysteine through the conserved F or W. D genes are given only for firm matches. The size of a clone is reported for some rows only, either as once, few or many, or as a class for expanded clones.

d_call	clone_size	v_call	j_call	cdr3_nt	cdr3_aa
-	-	TRBV5-4	TRBJ2-1	TGTGCCAGCAGCTTGGTTGACCAAAATGAGCAGTTCTTC	CASSLVDQNEQFF
TRBD1	-	TRBV9	TRBJ1-1	TGTGCCAGCAGCGAGTACGGACAGGTGAACACTGAAGCTTTCTTT	CASSEYGQVNTEAFF
-	-	TRBV29-1	TRBJ1-1	TGCAGCGGACAGTTCATGAACACTGAAGCTTTCTTT	CSGQFMNTEAFF
-	-	TRBV4-3	TRBJ2-2	TGCGCCAGCAGCCAAGCGTTCCCGGGGAGAAACACCGGGGAGCTGTTTTTT	CASSQAFPGRNTGELFF
-	-	TRBV9	TRBJ1-2	TGTGCCAGCAGCCAGACGACAGGATATGGCTACACCTTC	CASSQTTGYGYTF
-	-	TRBV19	TRBJ1-1	TGTGCCAGTAAGGTCAGGGAGGGCACTGAAGCTTTCTTT	CASKVREGTEAFF
-	once	TRBV7-6	TRBJ2-3	TGTGCCAGCAGCTTAACCGGGTCCGGTTTCACAGATACGCAGTATTTT	CASSLTGSGFTDTQYF
TRBD1	-	TRBV12-3/TRBV12-4	TRBJ1-5	TGTGCCAGCAGTTCAGGGGGCTGGCAGCCCCAGCATTTT	CASSSGGWQPQHF
-	-	TRBV25-1	TRBJ2-7	TGTGCCAGCAGTGTTCGTAGGGACTCCTACGAGCAGTACTTC	CASSVRRDSYEQYF
-	-	TRBV4-1	TRBJ1-3	TGCGCCAGCAGCTCCGGGAAAGGCTCCGGAAACACCATATATTTT	CASSSGKGSGNTIYF
TRBD1	-	TRBV27	TRBJ1-3	TGTGCCAGCAGTTTAGACAGGGATAGCGACACCATATATTTT	CASSLDRDSDTIYF
-	-	TRBV5-4	TRBJ1-2	TGTGCCAGCAGCCGCGCCGGCTCTAACTATGGCTACACCTTC	CASSRAGSNYGYTF
-	-	TRBV5-1	TRBJ2-2	TGCGCCAGCAAGGAGGAGAACACCGGGGAGCTGTTTTTT	CASKEENTGELFF
-	-	TRBV18	TRBJ2-3	TGTGCCAGCTCACCACCGGGGCCAGGTCTCGACACAGATACGCAGTATTTT	CASSPPGPGLDTDTQYF
-	-	TRBV5-6	TRBJ1-3	TGTGCCAGCAGCCTACAGGGCCCCTTGGGTGGAAACACCATATATTTT	CASSLQGPLGGNTIYF
-	-	TRBV29-1	TRBJ2-2	TGCAGCGTTGGGGCCGCAGGGTCCGGGGAGCTGTTTTTT	CSVGAAGSGELFF
-	-	TRBV7-9	TRBJ1-4	TGTGCCAGCAGCCCCCAGGGAATTAATAATGAAAAACTGTTTTTT	CASSPQGINNEKLFF
-	-	TRBV27	TRBJ1-6	TGTGCCAGCAGGGGCAGGGTGGACTCACCCCTCCACTTT	CASRGRVDSPLHF
-	-	TRBV5-1	TRBJ1-4	TGCGCCAGCAGCCGGGACGATAATGAAAAACTGTTTTTT	CASSRDDNEKLFF
-	-	TRBV19	TRBJ2-4	TGTGCCAGTAGTATAGAAACAGGGCCCGTTCAGGGGGGCAAAAACATTCAGTACTTC	CASSIETGPVQGGKNIQYF
-	-	TRBV27	TRBJ1-1	TGTGCCAGCAGTCTTAGGGGCCGGTGGAACACTGAAGCTTTCTTT	CASSLRGRWNTEAFF
TRBD1	-	TRBV6-1	TRBJ2-3	TGTGCCAGCAGTGAACTGGGACAGGGGAGTACGCAGTATTTT	CASSELGQGSTQYF
-	-	TRBV3-1/TRBV3-2	TRBJ1-3	TGTGCCAGCAGCCAAGCGGGACAAGGAAACACCATATATTTT	CASSQAGQGNTIYF
-	-	TRBV6-5	TRBJ2-3	TGTGCCAGCCACGTAGATTTCACAGATACGCAGTATTTT	CASHVDFTDTQYF
-	-	TRBV2	TRBJ1-2	TGTGCCAGCAGTGACAGGGGACCCAATGGCTACACCTTC	CASSDRGPNGYTF
-	-	TRBV6-4	TRBJ1-1	TGTGCCAGCAGTGACTCGGGTGTACCAGCTTTCTTT	CASSDSGVPAFF
-	-	TRBV18	TRBJ1-4	TGTGCCAGCTCATCAACCGCAACTAATGAAAAACTGTTTTTT	CASSSTATNEKLFF
TRBD1	-	TRBV14	TRBJ1-1	TGTGCCAGCAGCCAAGCACAGGACAGGTGGGTGACTGAAGCTTTCTTT	CASSQAQDRWVTEAFF
-	-	TRBV19	TRBJ1-1	TGTGCCAGTAGTATACCAGGGGCAGTCGGCACTGAAGCTTTCTTT	CASSIPGAVGTEAFF
-	-	TRBV6-5	TRBJ1-4	TGTGCCAGCAGTTTGGACACCTATGAAAAACTGTTTTTT	CASSLDTYEKLFF
-	-	TRBV6-1	TRBJ1-3	TGTGCCAGCAGTGCCAGGGACCTAAACTCTGGAAACACCATATATTTT	CASSARDLNSGNTIYF
-	-	TRBV12-5	TRBJ1-1	TGTGCTAGTGGTTTAGGGGGGACTGAAGCTTTCTTT	CASGLGGTEAFF
-	-	TRBV21-1	TRBJ2-1	TGTGCCAGCAGCATCCCAGACAGCTACAATGAGCAGTTCTTC	CASSIPDSYNEQFF
TRBD1	once	TRBV7-9	TRBJ1-3	TGTGTTACAGGGGGCTCATCTGGAAACACCATATATTTT	CVTGGSSGNTIYF
-	-	TRBV7-8	TRBJ1-1	TGTGCCAGCAGCTTAGGGGGGCCCGGGGCCACTGAAGCTTTCTTT	CASSLGGPGATEAFF
-	-	TRBV7-8	TRBJ2-2	TGTGCCAGCCTGTTACCCGGCAGGAGAATGACCGGGGAGCTGTTTTTT	CASLLPGRRMTGELFF
-	once	TRBV21-1	TRBJ1-2	TGTGCCAGCACCCCCATCGACAGGAGGTCCCACTTTAATCCCCTTAGCTATGGCTACACCTTC	CASTPIDRRSHFNPLSYGYTF
-	-	TRBV15	TRBJ1-3	TGTGCCACCAGCAGAGATACTCGGGCGAGCTCTGGAAACACCATATATTTT	CATSRDTRASSGNTIYF
-	-	TRBV2	TRBJ1-6	TGTGCCAGCAGTGAAGCAGGGTATTTGGATTCACCCCTCCACTTT	CASSEAGYLDSPLHF
-	-	TRBV19	TRBJ1-2	TGTGCCAGTAGTATGCAGGGTTCGGATGGCTACACCTTC	CASSMQGSDGYTF
TRBD1	few	TRBV30	TRBJ1-2	TGTGCCTGGAGTGTTTCTGGTCTTGGGGACAGCTATGGCTACACCTTC	CAWSVSGLGDSYGYTF
TRBD1	once	TRBV5-1	TRBJ1-1	TGCGCCAGCAGTCTGGACAGGGGTGGTAAAACTTTCTTT	CASSLDRGGKTFF
-	-	TRBV5-1	TRBJ1-2	TGCGCCAGCAGCTTGAAGGTTAGGACAGACGGCTACACCTTC	CASSLKVRTDGYTF
-	-	TRBV5-1	TRBJ1-3	TGCGCCAGCAGCTCCGTAAGTCCTGGAAACACCATATATTTT	CASSSVSPGNTIYF
TRBD1	-	TRBV29-1	TRBJ2-7	TGCAGCGTTGGTTCTCACAGGGGCTACGAGCAGTACTTC	CSVGSHRGYEQYF